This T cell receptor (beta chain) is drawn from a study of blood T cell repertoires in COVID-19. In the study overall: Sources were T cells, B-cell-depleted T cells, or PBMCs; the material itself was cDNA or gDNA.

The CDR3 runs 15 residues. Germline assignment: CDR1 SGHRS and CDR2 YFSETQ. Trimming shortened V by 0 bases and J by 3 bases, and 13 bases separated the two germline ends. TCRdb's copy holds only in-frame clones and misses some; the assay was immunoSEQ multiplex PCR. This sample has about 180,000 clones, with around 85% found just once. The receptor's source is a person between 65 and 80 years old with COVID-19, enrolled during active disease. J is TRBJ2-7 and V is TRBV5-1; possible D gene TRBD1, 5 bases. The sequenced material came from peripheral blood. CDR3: CASSLGWGQNYEQYF. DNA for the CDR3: TGCGCCAGCAGCTTGGGTTGGGGCCAGAACTACGAGCAGTACTTC.